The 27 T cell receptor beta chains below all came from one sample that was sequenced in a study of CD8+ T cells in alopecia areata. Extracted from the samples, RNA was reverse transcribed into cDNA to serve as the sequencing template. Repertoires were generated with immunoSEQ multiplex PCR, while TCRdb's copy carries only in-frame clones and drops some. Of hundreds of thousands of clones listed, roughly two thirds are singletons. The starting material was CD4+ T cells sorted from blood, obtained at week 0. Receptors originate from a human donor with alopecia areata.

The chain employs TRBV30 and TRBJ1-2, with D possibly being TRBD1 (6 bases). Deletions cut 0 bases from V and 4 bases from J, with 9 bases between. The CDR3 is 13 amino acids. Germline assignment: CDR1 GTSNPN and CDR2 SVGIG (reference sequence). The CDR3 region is CAWSVVGGYGYTF. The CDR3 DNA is TGTGCCTGGAGTGTGGTAGGGGGCTATGGCTACACCTTC.

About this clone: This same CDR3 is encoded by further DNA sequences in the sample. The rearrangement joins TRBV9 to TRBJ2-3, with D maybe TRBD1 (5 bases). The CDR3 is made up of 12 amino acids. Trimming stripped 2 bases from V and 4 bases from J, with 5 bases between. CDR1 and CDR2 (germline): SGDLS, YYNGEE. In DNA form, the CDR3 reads TGTGCCAGCAGCGTCAGGGCAGATACGCAGTATTTT. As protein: CASSVRADTQYF.

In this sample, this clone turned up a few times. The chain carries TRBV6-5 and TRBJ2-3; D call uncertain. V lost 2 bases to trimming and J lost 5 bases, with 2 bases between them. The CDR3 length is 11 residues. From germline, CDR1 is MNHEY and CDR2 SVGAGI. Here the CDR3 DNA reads TGTGCCAGCAGTTACCAAGATACGCAGTATTTT. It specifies CASSYQDTQYF.

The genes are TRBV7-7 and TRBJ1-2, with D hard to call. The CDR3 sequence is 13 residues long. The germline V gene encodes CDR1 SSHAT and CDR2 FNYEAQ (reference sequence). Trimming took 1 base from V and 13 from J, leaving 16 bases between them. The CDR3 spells CASSLEIDGDLTF. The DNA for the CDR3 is TGTGCCAGCAGCTTAGAGATCGACGGGGATCTCACCTTC. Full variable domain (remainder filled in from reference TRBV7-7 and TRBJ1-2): GAGVSQSPRYKVTKRGQDVTLRCDPISSHATLYWYQQALGQGPEFLTYFNYEAQPDKSGLPSDRFSAERPEGSISTLTIQRTEQRDSAMYRCASSLEIDGDLTFGSGTRLTVV.

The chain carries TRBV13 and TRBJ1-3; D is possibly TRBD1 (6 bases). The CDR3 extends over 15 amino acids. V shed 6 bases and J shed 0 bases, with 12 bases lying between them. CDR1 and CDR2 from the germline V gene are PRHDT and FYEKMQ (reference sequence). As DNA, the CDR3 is TGTGCCAGCAGTAGCAGGGGCGGCTCTGGAAACACCATATATTTT. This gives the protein CASSSRGGSGNTIYF.

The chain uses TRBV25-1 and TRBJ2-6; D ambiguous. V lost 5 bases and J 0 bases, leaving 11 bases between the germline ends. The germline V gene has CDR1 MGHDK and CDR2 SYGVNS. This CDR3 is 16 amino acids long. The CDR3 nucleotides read TGTGCCAGCAGTAGGACCCCGCACTCTGGGGCCAACGTCCTGACTTTC. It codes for CASSRTPHSGANVLTF.

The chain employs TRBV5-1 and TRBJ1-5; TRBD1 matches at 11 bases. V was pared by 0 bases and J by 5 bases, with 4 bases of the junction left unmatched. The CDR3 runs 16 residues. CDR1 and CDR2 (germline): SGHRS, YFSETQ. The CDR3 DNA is TGCGCCAGCAGCTTGGGGACAGGGGGCGAGTATCAGCCCCAGCATTTT. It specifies CASSLGTGGEYQPQHF.

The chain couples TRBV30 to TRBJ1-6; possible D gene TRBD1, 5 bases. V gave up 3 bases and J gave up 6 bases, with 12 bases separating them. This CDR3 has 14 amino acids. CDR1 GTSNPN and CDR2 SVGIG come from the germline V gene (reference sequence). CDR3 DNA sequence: TGTGCCTGGAGCGGTGCAGGGTCTAATTCACCCCTCCACTTT. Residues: CAWSGAGSNSPLHF.

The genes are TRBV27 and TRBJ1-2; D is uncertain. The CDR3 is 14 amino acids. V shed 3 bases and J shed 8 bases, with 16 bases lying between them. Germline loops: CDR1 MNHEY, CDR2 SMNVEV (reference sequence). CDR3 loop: CASSLHGSSAGYTF. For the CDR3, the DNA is TGTGCCAGCAGTTTGCACGGCTCCTCGGCGGGCTACACCTTC.

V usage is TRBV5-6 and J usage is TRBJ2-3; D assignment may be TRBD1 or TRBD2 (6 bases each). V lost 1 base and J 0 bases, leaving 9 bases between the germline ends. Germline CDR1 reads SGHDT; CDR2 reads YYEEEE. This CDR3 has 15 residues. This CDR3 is CASSLSGASTDTQYF. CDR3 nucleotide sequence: TGTGCCAGCAGCTTGTCGGGGGCGAGCACAGATACGCAGTATTTT.

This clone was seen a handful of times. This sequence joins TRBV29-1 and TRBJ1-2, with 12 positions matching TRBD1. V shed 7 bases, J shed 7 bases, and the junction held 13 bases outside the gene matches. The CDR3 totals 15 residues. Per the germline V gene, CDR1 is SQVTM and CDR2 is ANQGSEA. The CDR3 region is CSGGTGGAGRSGYTF. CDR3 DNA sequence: TGCAGCGGCGGGACAGGGGGCGCTGGAAGATCTGGCTACACCTTC.

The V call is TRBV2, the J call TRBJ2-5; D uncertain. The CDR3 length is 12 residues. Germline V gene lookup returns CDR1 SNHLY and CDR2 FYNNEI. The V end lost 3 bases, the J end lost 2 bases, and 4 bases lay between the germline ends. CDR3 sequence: CASSEEQETQYF. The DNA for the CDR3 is TGTGCCAGCAGTGAGGAACAAGAGACCCAGTACTTC.

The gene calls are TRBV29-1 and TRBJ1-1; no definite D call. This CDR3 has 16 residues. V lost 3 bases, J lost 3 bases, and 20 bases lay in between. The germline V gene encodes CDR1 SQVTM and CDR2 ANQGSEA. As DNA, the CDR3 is TGCAGCGTTGAGAGGTTGTTAAGACGGTTGGACACTGAAGCTTTCTTT. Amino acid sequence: CSVERLLRRLDTEAFF. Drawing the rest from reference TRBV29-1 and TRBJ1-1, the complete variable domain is SAVISQKPSRDICQRGTSLTIQCQVDSQVTMMFWYRQQPGQSLTLIATANQGSEATYESGFVIDKFPISRPNLTFSTLTVSNMSPEDSSIYLCSVERLLRRLDTEAFFGQGTRLTVV.

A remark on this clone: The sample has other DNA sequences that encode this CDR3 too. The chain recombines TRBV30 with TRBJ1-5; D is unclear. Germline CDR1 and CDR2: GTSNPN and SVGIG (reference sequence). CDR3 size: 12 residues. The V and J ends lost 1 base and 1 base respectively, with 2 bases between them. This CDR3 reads CAWSGSNQPQHF. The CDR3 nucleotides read TGTGCCTGGAGTGGGAGCAATCAGCCCCAGCATTTT.

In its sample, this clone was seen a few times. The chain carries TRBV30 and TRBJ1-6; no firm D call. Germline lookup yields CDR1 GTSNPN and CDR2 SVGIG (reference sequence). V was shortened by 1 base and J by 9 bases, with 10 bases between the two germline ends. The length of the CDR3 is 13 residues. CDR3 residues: CAWSDRAGSPLHF. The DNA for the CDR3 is TGTGCCTGGAGTGATCGGGCAGGTTCACCCCTCCACTTT.

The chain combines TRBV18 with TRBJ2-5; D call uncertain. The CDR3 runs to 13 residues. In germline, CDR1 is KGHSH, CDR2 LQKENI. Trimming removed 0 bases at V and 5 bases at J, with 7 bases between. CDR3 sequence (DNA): TGTGCCAGCTCACCACCGAACACGGAGACCCAGTACTTC. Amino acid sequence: CASSPPNTETQYF.

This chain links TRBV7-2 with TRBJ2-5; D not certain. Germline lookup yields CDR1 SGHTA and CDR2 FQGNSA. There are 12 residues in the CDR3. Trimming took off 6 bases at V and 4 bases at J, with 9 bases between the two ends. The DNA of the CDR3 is TGTGCCAGCAGTTCTAACCGAGAGACCCAGTACTTC. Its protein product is CASSSNRETQYF.

In DNA form, the CDR3 reads TGTGCCAGCAGCCTACCGCGGGGACAGGGCTCCTACAATGAGCAGTTCTTC. It codes for CASSLPRGQGSYNEQFF. The chain uses TRBV7-2 and TRBJ2-1, with 9 bases fitting TRBD1. Germline CDR1 and CDR2: SGHTA and FQGNSA. V dropped 5 bases and J dropped 0; count of bases not matched to a gene: 8. This CDR3 spans 17 amino acids.

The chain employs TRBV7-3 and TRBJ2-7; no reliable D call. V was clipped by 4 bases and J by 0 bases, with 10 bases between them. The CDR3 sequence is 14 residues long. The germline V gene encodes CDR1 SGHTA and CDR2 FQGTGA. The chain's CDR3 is CASSSNPSSYEQYF. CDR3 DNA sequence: TGTGCCAGCAGCTCAAACCCCAGCTCCTACGAGCAGTACTTC. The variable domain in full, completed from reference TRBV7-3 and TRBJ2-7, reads GAGVSQTPSNKVTEKGKYVELRCDPISGHTALYWYRQSLGQGPEFLIYFQGTGAADDSGLPNDRFFAVRPEGSVSTLKIQRTERGDSAVYLCASSSNPSSYEQYFGPGTRLTVT.

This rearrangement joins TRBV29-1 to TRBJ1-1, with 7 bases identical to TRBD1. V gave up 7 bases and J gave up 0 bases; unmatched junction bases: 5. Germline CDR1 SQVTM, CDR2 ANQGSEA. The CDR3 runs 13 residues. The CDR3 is CSASTGMNTEAFF. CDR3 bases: TGCAGCGCATCGACAGGGATGAACACTGAAGCTTTCTTT. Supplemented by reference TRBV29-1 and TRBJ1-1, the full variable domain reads SAVISQKPSRDICQRGTSLTIQCQVDSQVTMMFWYRQQPGQSLTLIATANQGSEATYESGFVIDKFPISRPNLTFSTLTVSNMSPEDSSIYLCSASTGMNTEAFFGQGTRLTVV.

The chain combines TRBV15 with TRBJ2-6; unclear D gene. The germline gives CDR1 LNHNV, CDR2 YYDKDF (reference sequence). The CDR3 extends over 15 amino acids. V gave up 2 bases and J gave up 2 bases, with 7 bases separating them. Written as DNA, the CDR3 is TGTGCCACCAGCAGACTCTTTGCTGGGGCCAACGTCCTGACTTTC. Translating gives CATSRLFAGANVLTF.

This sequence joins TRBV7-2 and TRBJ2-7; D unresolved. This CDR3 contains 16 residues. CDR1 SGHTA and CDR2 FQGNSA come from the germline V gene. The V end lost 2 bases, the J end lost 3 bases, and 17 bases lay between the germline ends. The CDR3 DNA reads TGTGCCAGCAGCTTAATGCGACACCTGATAAACTACGAGCAGTACTTC. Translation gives CASSLMRHLINYEQYF.

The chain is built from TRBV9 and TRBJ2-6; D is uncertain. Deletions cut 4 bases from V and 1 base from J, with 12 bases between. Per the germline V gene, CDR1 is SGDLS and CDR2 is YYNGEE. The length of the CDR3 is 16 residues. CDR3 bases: TGTGCCAGCAGCAGGGCAGGTACATCTGGGGCCAACGTCCTGACTTTC. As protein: CASSRAGTSGANVLTF.

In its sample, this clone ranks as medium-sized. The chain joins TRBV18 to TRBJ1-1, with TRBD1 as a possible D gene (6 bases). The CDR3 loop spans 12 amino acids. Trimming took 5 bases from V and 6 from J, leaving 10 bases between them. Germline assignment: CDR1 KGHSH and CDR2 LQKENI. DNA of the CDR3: TGTGCCAGCTCAGGACAGCATTCTGAAGCTTTCTTT. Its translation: CASSGQHSEAFF.

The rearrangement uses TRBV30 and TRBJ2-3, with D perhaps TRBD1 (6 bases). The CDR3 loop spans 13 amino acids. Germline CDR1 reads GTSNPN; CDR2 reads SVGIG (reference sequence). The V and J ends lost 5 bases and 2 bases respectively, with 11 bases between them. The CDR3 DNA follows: TGTGCCTGGGACAGGACGGTCACAGATACGCAGTATTTT. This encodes CAWDRTVTDTQYF.

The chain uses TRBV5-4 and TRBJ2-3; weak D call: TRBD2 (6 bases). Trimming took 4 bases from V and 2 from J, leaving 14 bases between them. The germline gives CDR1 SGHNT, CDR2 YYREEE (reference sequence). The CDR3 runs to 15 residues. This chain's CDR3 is CASSRAGPFTDTQYF. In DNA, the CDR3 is TGTGCCAGCAGCCGGGCGGGACCTTTCACAGATACGCAGTATTTT.

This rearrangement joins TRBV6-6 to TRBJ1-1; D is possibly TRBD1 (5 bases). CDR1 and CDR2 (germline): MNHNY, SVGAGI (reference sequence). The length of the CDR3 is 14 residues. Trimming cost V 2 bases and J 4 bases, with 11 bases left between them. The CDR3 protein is CASSYGWGVTEAFF. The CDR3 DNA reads TGTGCCAGCAGTTACGGGTGGGGGGTCACTGAAGCTTTCTTT.